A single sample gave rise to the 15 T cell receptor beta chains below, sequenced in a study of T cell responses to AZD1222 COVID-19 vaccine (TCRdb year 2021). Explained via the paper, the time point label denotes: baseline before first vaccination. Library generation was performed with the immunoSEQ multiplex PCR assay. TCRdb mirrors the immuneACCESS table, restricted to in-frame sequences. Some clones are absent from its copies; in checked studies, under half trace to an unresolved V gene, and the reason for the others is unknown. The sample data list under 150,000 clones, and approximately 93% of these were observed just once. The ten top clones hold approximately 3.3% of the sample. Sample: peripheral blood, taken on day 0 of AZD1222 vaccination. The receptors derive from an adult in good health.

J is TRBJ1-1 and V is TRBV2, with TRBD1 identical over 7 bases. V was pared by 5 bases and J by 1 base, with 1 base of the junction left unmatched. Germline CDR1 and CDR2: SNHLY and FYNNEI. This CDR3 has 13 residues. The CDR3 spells CASSRDRNTEAFF. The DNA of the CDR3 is TGTGCCAGCAGTAGGGACAGGAACACTGAAGCTTTCTTT.

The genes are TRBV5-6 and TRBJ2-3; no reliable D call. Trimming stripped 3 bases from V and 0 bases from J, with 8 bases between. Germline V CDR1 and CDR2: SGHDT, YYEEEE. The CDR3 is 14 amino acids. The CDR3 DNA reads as TGTGCCAGCAGCTCATCACCTAGCACAGATACGCAGTATTTT. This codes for CASSSSPSTDTQYF.

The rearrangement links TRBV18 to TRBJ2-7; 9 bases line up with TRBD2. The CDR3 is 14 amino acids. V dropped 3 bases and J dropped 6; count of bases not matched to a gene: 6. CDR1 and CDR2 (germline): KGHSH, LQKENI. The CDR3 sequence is CASSPTSGSREQYF. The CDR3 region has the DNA TGTGCCAGCTCACCGACTAGCGGTAGCCGCGAGCAGTACTTC. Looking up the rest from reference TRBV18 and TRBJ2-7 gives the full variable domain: NAGVMQNPRHLVRRRGQEARLRCSPMKGHSHVYWYRQLPEEGLKFMVYLQKENIIDESGMPKERFSAEFPKEGPSILRIQQVVRGDSAAYFCASSPTSGSREQYFGPGTRLTVT.

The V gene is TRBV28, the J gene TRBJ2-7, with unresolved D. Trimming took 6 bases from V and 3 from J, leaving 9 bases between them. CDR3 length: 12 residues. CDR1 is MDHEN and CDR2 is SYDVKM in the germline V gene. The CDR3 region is CASRPGLYEQYF. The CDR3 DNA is TGTGCCAGCAGGCCTGGCCTCTACGAGCAGTACTTC. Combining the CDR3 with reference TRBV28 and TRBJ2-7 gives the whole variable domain DVKVTQSSRYLVKRTGEKVFLECVQDMDHENMFWYRQDPGLGLRLIYFSYDVKMKEKGDIPEGYSVSREKKERFSLILESASTNQTSMYLCASRPGLYEQYFGPGTRLTVT.

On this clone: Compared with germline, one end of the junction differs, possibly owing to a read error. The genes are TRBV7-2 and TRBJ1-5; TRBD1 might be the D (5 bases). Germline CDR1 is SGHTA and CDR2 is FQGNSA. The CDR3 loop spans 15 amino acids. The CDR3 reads CASSLVGGGGQPQHF. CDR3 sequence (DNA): TGTGCCAGTAGCTTAGTCGGGGGTGGCGGCCAGCCCCAGCATTTT.

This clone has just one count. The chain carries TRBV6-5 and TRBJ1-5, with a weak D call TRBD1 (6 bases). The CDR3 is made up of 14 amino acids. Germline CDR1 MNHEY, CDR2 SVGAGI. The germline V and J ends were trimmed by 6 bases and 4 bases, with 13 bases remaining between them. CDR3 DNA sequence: TGTGCCAGCAGCCGTCGACAGGATAATCAGCCCCAGCATTTT. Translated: CASSRRQDNQPQHF.

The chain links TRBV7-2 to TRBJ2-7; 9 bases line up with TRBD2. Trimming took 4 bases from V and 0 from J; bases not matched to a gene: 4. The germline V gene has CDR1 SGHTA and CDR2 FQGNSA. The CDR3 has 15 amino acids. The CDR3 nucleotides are TGTGCCAGCAGCTCAGCTAGCGGGACCTCCTACGAGCAGTACTTC. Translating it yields CASSSASGTSYEQYF.

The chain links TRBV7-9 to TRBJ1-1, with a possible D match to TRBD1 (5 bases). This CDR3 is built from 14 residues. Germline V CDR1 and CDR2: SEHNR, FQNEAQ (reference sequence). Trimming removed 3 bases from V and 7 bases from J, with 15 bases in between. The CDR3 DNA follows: TGTGCCAGCAGCTTCGGGGGGAGAAACGGTGAAGCTTTCTTT. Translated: CASSFGGRNGEAFF.

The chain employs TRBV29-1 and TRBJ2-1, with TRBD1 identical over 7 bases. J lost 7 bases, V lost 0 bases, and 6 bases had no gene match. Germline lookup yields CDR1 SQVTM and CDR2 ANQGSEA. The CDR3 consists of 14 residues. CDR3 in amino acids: CSVEEDRSLNEQFF. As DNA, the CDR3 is TGCAGCGTTGAAGAGGACAGGAGCTTGAATGAGCAGTTCTTC.

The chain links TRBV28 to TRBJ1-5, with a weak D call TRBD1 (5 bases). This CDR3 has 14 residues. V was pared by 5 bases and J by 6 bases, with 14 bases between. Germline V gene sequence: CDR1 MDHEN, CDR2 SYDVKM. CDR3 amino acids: CASSTPPQGQPQHF. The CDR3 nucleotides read TGTGCCAGCAGTACACCCCCTCAGGGTCAGCCCCAGCATTTT.

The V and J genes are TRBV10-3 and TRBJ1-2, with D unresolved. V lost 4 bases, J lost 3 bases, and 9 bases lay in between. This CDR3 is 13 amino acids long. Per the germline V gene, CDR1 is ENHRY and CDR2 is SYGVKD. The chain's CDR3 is CAISGGLDYGYTF. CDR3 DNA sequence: TGTGCCATCAGTGGAGGGTTGGACTATGGCTACACCTTC.

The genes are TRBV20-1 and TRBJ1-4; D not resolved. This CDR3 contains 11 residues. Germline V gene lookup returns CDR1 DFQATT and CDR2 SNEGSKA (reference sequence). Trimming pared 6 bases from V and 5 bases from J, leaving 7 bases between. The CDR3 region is CSAALNEKLFF. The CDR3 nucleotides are TGCAGTGCGGCCCTAAATGAAAAACTGTTTTTT.

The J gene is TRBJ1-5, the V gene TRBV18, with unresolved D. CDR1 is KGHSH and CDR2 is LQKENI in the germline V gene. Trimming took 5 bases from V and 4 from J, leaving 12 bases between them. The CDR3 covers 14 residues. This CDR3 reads CASSFARVNQPQHF. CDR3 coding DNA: TGTGCCAGCTCATTCGCTCGGGTTAATCAGCCCCAGCATTTT.

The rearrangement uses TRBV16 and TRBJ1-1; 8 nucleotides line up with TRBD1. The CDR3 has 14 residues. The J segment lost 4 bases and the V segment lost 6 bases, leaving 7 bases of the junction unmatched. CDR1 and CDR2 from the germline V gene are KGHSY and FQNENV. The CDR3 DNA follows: TGTGCCAGCAGGCGGACAGGGATGGTCACTGAAGCTTTCTTT. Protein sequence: CASRRTGMVTEAFF. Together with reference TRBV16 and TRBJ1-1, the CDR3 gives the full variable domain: GEEVAQTPKHLVRGEGQKAKLYCAPIKGHSYVFWYQQVLKNEFKFLISFQNENVFDETGMPKERFSAKCLPNSPCSLEIQATKLEDSAVYFCASRRTGMVTEAFFGQGTRLTVV.

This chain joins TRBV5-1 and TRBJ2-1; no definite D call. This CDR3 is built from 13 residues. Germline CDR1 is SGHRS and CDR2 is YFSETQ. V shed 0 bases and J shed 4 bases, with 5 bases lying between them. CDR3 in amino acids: CASSLDIYNEQFF. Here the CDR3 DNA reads TGCGCCAGCAGCTTGGACATTTACAATGAGCAGTTCTTC.